A selection of T cell receptor beta chains follows, all from one sample in a study of shared clonotypes between healthy human individuals. Data came from immunoSEQ multiplex PCR; TCRdb stores just in-frame clones and leaves some out. The data contain over 1.4 million clones, roughly 96% of them seen just once; the ten biggest clones take up 0.95% to 1.5%. The sequenced sample was naive CD4+ T cells sorted from blood. Every receptor here comes from a man aged 25 to 40 in good health. Each CDR3 is given with its conserved first and last residue. The D gene is left open where the match is weak. The listing skips clone size in some rows; elsewhere it reads once, few, many or a size class.

clone_size	d_call	j_call	v_call	cdr3_nt	cdr3_aa
.	.	TRBJ2-3	TRBV5-1	TGCGCCAGCAGCTTGGATCTCAACACAGATACGCAGTATTTT	CASSLDLNTDTQYF
.	TRBD1	TRBJ2-7	TRBV7-9	TGTGCCAGCAGCTTAAGGGACAGGAGCCACGAGCAGTACTTC	CASSLRDRSHEQYF
.	TRBD2	TRBJ2-1	TRBV27	TGTGCCAGCAGTCTGGGACTAGCGGGAGCGCGGAGCTCCTACAATGAGCAGTTCTTC	CASSLGLAGARSSYNEQFF
.	TRBD2	TRBJ2-1	TRBV28	TGTGCCAGCAGTCAGACTAGCGGCCTCTACAGAGAGCAGTTCTTC	CASSQTSGLYREQFF
.	TRBD1	TRBJ1-2	TRBV28	TGTGCCAGCAGTACTCAGGGGGCTAATGGCTACACCTTC	CASSTQGANGYTF
.	.	TRBJ2-4	TRBV9	TGTGCCAGCAGCGTAGAGACAGGCCAGAACATTCAGTACTTC	CASSVETGQNIQYF
.	.	TRBJ2-7	TRBV28	TGTGCCAGCAGACCGAGCGGAGAGGGGAGATACGAGCAGTACTTC	CASRPSGEGRYEQYF
once	.	TRBJ2-2	TRBV6-5	TGTGCCAGCACACAGACCGGGGAGCTGTTTTTT	CASTQTGELFF
.	.	TRBJ2-1	TRBV6-4	TGTGCCAGCAGTGACTTTTCGGGATCGAATGAGCAGTTCTTC	CASSDFSGSNEQFF
.	.	TRBJ1-2	TRBV18	TGTGCCAGCTCACCACCGTACCCCTATGGCTACACCTTC	CASSPPYPYGYTF
.	.	TRBJ2-2	TRBV9	TGTGCCAGCAGCGTAAGGGGGTCGAACACCGGGGAGCTGTTTTTT	CASSVRGSNTGELFF
.	.	TRBJ2-3	TRBV27	TGTGCCAGCAGTAGGGCGGTGGGAGAGGGGGTCGGAACGCAGTATTTT	CASSRAVGEGVGTQYF
.	TRBD2	TRBJ2-3	TRBV5-4	TGTGCCAGCAGACTTGCTAGCGGGAACGTAGATACGCAGTATTTT	CASRLASGNVDTQYF
.	.	TRBJ1-4	TRBV6-1	TGTGCCAGCAGTGAAAATAGACAGTCCAATGAAAAACTGTTTTTT	CASSENRQSNEKLFF